This T cell receptor beta chain emerged from a study of blood T cells in healthy people across ages. Looking at the study overall: Per two T cells, about one barcoded beta molecule was captured through template switching. General study points: A greater number of naive CD4+ cells and higher diversity distinguished long-lived donors from aged donors. Changes seen in expanded clonotypes were possibly confounded by donor CMV status left unknown.

The use of a sample-barcoded 5' primer and a J-beta primer mix characterized a second PCR of roughly 6 to 11 cycles. TCRdb re-analysed the 5' RACE reads in MiXCR, keeping a single row per CDR3 protein. The data show 1.5 million to 2 million distinct CDR3 sequences, approximately 32% seen once. Whenever a sample was processed, at least 6 million PBMCs were isolated. The CDR3 extends over 14 amino acids. CDR1 and CDR2 from the germline V gene are SGHTA and FQGTGA. V lost 3 bases to trimming and J lost 4 bases, with 12 bases between them. Concerning this clonotype itself: Its antigen is undetermined.

This receptor was taken from a woman aged 25 to 39 in good health. Input material: blood. The V call is TRBV7-3, the J call TRBJ2-5; D perhaps matches TRBD2 (5 bases). The CDR3 nucleotides are TGTGCCAGCAGCTTCGGACTGCCTGGAGAGACCCAGTACTTC. The encoded protein is CASSFGLPGETQYF.